A single sample gave rise to the 25 T cell receptor beta chains below, sequenced in a study of cytomegalovirus exposure and HLA in healthy donors. The PCR employed 60 Vbeta primers together with 13 Jbeta primers. Assay: immunoSEQ multiplex PCR; the TCRdb copy retains only in-frame clones and omits some. The data hold some 200,000 clones, with 70% to 80% observed a single time. Sequenced material: PBMCs. These TCRs come from a middle-aged man in good health and CMV-seronegative.

J is TRBJ2-1 and V is TRBV5-1; the D gene is possibly TRBD2 (6 bases). Trimming removed 2 bases at V and 9 bases at J, with 21 bases between. Germline lookup yields CDR1 SGHRS and CDR2 YFSETQ. The CDR3 totals 16 residues. This CDR3 is CASSFRGLRTNSEQFF. CDR3 DNA sequence: TGCGCCAGCAGCTTTAGGGGACTCCGCACTAATAGTGAGCAGTTCTTC.

The V gene is TRBV5-1, the J gene TRBJ2-1; tentative D call: TRBD2 (6 bases). The CDR3 is 13 residues long. Trimming took 0 bases from V and 10 from J, leaving 11 bases between them. Germline V lookup: CDR1 SGHRS, CDR2 YFSETQ. CDR3 DNA: TGCGCCAGCAGCTTGGGTCCGGGGGAAGAGCAGTTCTTC. Its protein is CASSLGPGEEQFF.

The V and J genes are TRBV29-1 and TRBJ1-1, with TRBD1 identical over 9 bases. The CDR3 totals 12 residues. The V gene end was trimmed by 6 bases and the J gene end by 4 bases; junction bases not matched to a gene: 3. The germline V gene encodes CDR1 SQVTM and CDR2 ANQGSEA. The CDR3 region is CSVQGASTEAFF. The CDR3 region has the DNA TGCAGCGTACAGGGGGCTAGCACTGAAGCTTTCTTT.

The rearrangement uses TRBV7-2 and TRBJ1-5; weak D call: TRBD1 (5 bases). The V end was cut by 2 bases, the J end by 2 bases, with 10 bases between. This CDR3 has 15 amino acids. From germline, CDR1 is SGHTA and CDR2 FQGNSA. Here the CDR3 DNA reads TGTGCCAGCAGCTTAAGGGGAAGGGGCAATCAGCCCCAGCATTTT. Translated, it gives CASSLRGRGNQPQHF.

The chain links TRBV6-1 to TRBJ2-7, with D possibly matching TRBD1 (5 bases). Trimming left V 4 bases short and J 3 bases short, with 7 bases between. Germline V CDR1 and CDR2: MNHNS, SASEGT. This CDR3 is built from 12 residues. This CDR3 is CASSVTDYEQYF. The CDR3 region has the DNA TGTGCCAGCAGTGTGACAGACTACGAGCAGTACTTC.

This clone was observed a single time. This chain links TRBV9 with TRBJ2-3, with TRBD2 as a possible D gene (7 bases). Trimming removed 3 bases from V and 4 bases from J, with 15 bases in between. This CDR3 comprises 15 residues. Germline V lookup: CDR1 SGDLS, CDR2 YYNGEE. DNA for the CDR3: TGTGCCAGCAGCGAGAGGGGAGGGGGAGCAGATACGCAGTATTTT. This codes for CASSERGGGADTQYF.

This clone was found a few times. J is TRBJ1-2 and V is TRBV6-4, with a possible D match to TRBD1 (6 bases). The CDR3 loop spans 21 amino acids. Germline V gives CDR1 MRHNA, CDR2 SNTAGT. Trimming removed 0 bases from V and 2 bases from J, with 28 bases in between. The CDR3 DNA follows: TGTGCCAGCAGTGACTCGAACGTTCTGGGGACAACATTTCTCTCCAACTATGGCTACACCTTC. It yields the protein CASSDSNVLGTTFLSNYGYTF.

The J gene is TRBJ2-2, the V gene TRBV27; 14 bases are shared with TRBD2. The CDR3 has 17 amino acids. Trimming at V came to 5 bases and at J to 5 bases, leaving 7 bases not matched to a gene. Per germline, CDR1 MNHEY and CDR2 SMNVEV (reference sequence). The chain's CDR3 is CASSTPGLAGETGELFF. The CDR3, as DNA: TGTGCCAGCAGTACCCCGGGACTAGCGGGAGAAACCGGGGAGCTGTTTTTT.

This sequence joins TRBV5-8 and TRBJ1-4; D may be TRBD1 (6 bases). The CDR3 has 13 residues. The germline V gene has CDR1 SGHTS and CDR2 YDEGEE. V was pared by 4 bases and J by 5 bases, with 9 bases between. CDR3 sequence reads: CASSTDRNEKLFF. Written as DNA, the CDR3 is TGTGCCAGCAGCACCGACAGGAATGAAAAACTGTTTTTT.

This clone was detected a few times. The chain couples TRBV18 to TRBJ2-7, with 8 bases lining up with TRBD2. The CDR3 covers 15 residues. With V trimmed by 3 bases and J by 7 bases, 11 bases remained unmatched. Germline CDR1 KGHSH, CDR2 LQKENI. CDR3 region: CASSPVAGGPWEQYF. CDR3 bases: TGTGCCAGCTCACCGGTGGCGGGGGGCCCCTGGGAGCAGTACTTC.

This clone was recorded only once. The chain is built from TRBV2 and TRBJ1-1; 10 bases fit TRBD1. CDR3 size: 12 residues. V gave up 6 bases and J gave up 8 bases; unmatched junction bases: 3. Germline values: CDR1 SNHLY, CDR2 FYNNEI. The CDR3 nucleotides read TGTGCCAGCAGCCGGGACAGGGGCGAAGCTTTCTTT. Its protein is CASSRDRGEAFF. The variable domain in full, completed from reference TRBV2 and TRBJ1-1, reads EPEVTQTPSHQVTQMGQEVILRCVPISNHLYFYWYRQILGQKVEFLVSFYNNEISEKSEIFDDQFSVERPDGSNFTLKIRSTKLEDSAMYFCASSRDRGEAFFGQGTRLTVV.

This clone occurred once. The rearrangement links TRBV19 to TRBJ1-1; 12 nucleotides align to TRBD1. The CDR3 is made up of 16 amino acids. The junction had 9 bases not matched to a gene; V was cut back by 5 bases and J by 5 bases. CDR1 and CDR2 (germline): LNHDA, SQIVND (reference sequence). The CDR3 DNA sequence: TGTGCCAGTAGTGCTCCGGGACAGGGGGCAAGGACTGAAGCTTTCTTT. This codes for CASSAPGQGARTEAFF.

The rearrangement joins TRBV15 to TRBJ1-3; D is undetermined. Germline V gene lookup returns CDR1 LNHNV and CDR2 YYDKDF (reference sequence). This CDR3 is built from 14 residues. Trimming took off 3 bases at V and 8 bases at J, with 14 bases between the two ends. The CDR3 bases are TGTGCCACCAGCAGGCTTGGTTCCCGAGACACCATATATTTT. It codes for CATSRLGSRDTIYF.

The chain joins TRBV9 to TRBJ2-1; TRBD1 is a possible D gene (6 bases). V was trimmed by 2 bases and J by 4 bases, leaving 7 bases between them. The germline gives CDR1 SGDLS, CDR2 YYNGEE. The CDR3 has 13 residues. Here the CDR3 DNA reads TGTGCCAGCAGCGTTGGACAGTACAATGAGCAGTTCTTC. Translation: CASSVGQYNEQFF. Full variable domain (rest looked up from reference TRBV9 and TRBJ2-1): DSGVTQTPKHLITATGQRVTLRCSPRSGDLSVYWYQQSLDQGLQFLIQYYNGEERAKGNILERFSAQQFPDLHSELNLSSLELGDSALYFCASSVGQYNEQFFGPGTRLTVL.

This chain connects TRBV27 to TRBJ2-1; TRBD2 matches 10 bases. This CDR3 is 15 amino acids long. J gave up 7 bases and V 5 bases, and 8 bases lay outside the gene matches. Germline loops: CDR1 MNHEY, CDR2 SMNVEV (reference sequence). The CDR3 DNA follows: TGTGCCAGCAGTGGGCTAGCGGGAGTGGAGAATGAGCAGTTCTTC. It is translated as CASSGLAGVENEQFF.

This chain links TRBV30 with TRBJ1-1; D uncertain. The CDR3 totals 13 residues. Germline V gene data show CDR1 as GTSNPN and CDR2 as SVGIG (reference sequence). The V end lost 1 base, the J end lost 5 bases, and 11 bases lay between the germline ends. The CDR3 coding sequence is TGTGCCTGGAGTGCACAGTCTTCGACTGAAGCTTTCTTT. Its translation is CAWSAQSSTEAFF. Full variable domain (remainder filled in from reference TRBV30 and TRBJ1-1): SQTIHQWPATLVQPVGSPLSLECTVEGTSNPNLYWYRQAAGRGLQLLFYSVGIGQISSEVPQNLSASRPQDRQFILSSKKLLLSDSGFYLCAWSAQSSTEAFFGQGTRLTVV.

The gene calls are TRBV10-3 and TRBJ2-2; a possible D gene is TRBD2 (6 bases). V lost 5 bases and J 3 bases, leaving 13 bases between the germline ends. The length of the CDR3 is 15 residues. Per the germline V gene, CDR1 is ENHRY and CDR2 is SYGVKD. As DNA, the CDR3 is TGTGCCATCAGTCGGGGACTGGCGGACACCGGGGAGCTGTTTTTT. Translated: CAISRGLADTGELFF.

The genes are TRBV12-5 and TRBJ2-3, with 7 bases aligning to TRBD2. Germline V CDR1 and CDR2: LGHNT, FRNRAP. V was clipped by 5 bases and J by 2 bases; unmatched bases: 4. This CDR3 is 14 amino acids long. CDR3 sequence reads: CASGPGTTTDTQYF. CDR3 bases: TGTGCTAGTGGTCCAGGGACTACCACAGATACGCAGTATTTT.

This clone was seen only once. The rearrangement uses TRBV6-6 and TRBJ2-1, with 8 bases matching TRBD2. CDR1 is MNHNY, CDR2 SVGAGI, per germline (reference sequence). Trimming removed 6 bases from V and 5 bases from J; junction bases left unmatched: 3. The CDR3 totals 13 residues. The CDR3, as DNA: TGTGCCAGCAGACTAGCGGAAAACAATGAGCAGTTCTTC. Encoded protein: CASRLAENNEQFF.

The chain is built from TRBV9 and TRBJ2-7; D may be TRBD2 (6 bases). The CDR3 contains 12 residues. The V gene lost 0 bases and the J gene lost 6 bases, with 7 bases spanning the gap. In germline, CDR1 is SGDLS, CDR2 YYNGEE. Here the CDR3 reads CASSVGGGEQYF. CDR3 nucleotide sequence: TGTGCCAGCAGCGTAGGGGGAGGCGAGCAGTACTTC.

V gene TRBV7-9 combines with J gene TRBJ2-7, with D maybe TRBD2 (5 bases). CDR1 SEHNR and CDR2 FQNEAQ come from the germline V gene (reference sequence). Trimming left V 1 base short and J 0 bases short, with 7 bases between. This CDR3 has 14 amino acids. The CDR3 nucleotides are TGTGCCAGCAGCTTAGTTGGGAGCTCCTACGAGCAGTACTTC. Translation: CASSLVGSSYEQYF.

The chain combines TRBV4-3 with TRBJ1-1; possibly TRBD1 for D (6 bases). The V end was cut by 0 bases, the J end by 6 bases, with 17 bases between. Germline V lookup: CDR1 LGHNA, CDR2 YSLEER. The CDR3 totals 16 residues. The CDR3 DNA follows: TGCGCCAGCAGCCAAGAGTGGACAGATCCCATGGCTGAAGCTTTCTTT. Translated, it gives CASSQEWTDPMAEAFF.

This chain links TRBV27 with TRBJ2-3; D is possibly TRBD1 (6 bases). CDR1 and CDR2 from the germline V gene are MNHEY and SMNVEV (reference sequence). V dropped 4 bases and J dropped 2 bases, with 13 bases sitting between them. The CDR3 is 15 amino acids. The CDR3 reads CASSSDRKYTDTQYF. The CDR3 DNA is TGTGCCAGCAGTTCGGACAGAAAATACACAGATACGCAGTATTTT.

The chain combines TRBV2 with TRBJ2-3; the match to TRBD2 covers 11 bases. V gave up 4 bases and J gave up 1 base; unmatched junction bases: 1. The CDR3 length is 15 residues. The germline V gene encodes CDR1 SNHLY and CDR2 FYNNEI. The CDR3 loop is CASSVLAGGTDTQYF. CDR3 coding DNA: TGTGCCAGCAGTGTACTAGCGGGAGGCACAGATACGCAGTATTTT.

The V call is TRBV4-1, the J call TRBJ2-7; D is ambiguous. Germline values: CDR1 MGHRA, CDR2 YSYEKL. This CDR3 is built from 13 residues. V was clipped by 0 bases and J by 12 bases, with 15 bases between them. The CDR3 DNA reads TGCGCCAGCAGCCAAGAGGGTCGAGGTCCCCTGTACTTC. It specifies CASSQEGRGPLYF.